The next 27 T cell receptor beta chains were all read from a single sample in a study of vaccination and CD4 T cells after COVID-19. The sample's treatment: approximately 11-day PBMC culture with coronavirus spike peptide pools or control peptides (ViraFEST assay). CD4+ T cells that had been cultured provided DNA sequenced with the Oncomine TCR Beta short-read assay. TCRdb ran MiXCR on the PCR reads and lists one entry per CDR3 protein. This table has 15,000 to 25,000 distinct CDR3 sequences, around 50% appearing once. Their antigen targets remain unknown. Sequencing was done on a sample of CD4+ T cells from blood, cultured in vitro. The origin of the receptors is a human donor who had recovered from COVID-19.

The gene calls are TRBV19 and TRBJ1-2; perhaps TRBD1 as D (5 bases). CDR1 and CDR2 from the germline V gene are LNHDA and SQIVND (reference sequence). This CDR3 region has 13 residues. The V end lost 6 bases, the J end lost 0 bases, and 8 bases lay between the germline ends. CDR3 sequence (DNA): TGTGCCAGTAGGGCCAGGGCTAACTATGGCTACACCTTC. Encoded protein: CASRARANYGYTF.

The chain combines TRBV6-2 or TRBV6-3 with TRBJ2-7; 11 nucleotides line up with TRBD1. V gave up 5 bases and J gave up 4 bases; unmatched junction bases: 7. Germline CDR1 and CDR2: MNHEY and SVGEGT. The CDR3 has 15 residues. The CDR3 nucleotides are TGTGCCAGCAGTGCACCGGGACAGGGGGTTTACGAGCAGTACTTC. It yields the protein CASSAPGQGVYEQYF.

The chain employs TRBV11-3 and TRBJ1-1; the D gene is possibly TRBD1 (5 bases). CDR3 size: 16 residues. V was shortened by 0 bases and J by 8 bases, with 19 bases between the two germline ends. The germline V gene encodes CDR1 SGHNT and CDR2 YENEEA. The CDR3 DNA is TGTGCCAGCAGCTTAGACGGGACGGCCCGAGGTAACGAAGCTTTCTTT. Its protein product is CASSLDGTARGNEAFF. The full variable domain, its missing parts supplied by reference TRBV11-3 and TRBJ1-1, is EAGVVQSPRYKIIEKKQPVAFWCNPISGHNTLYWYLQNLGQGPELLIRYENEEAVDDSQLPKDRFSAERLKGVDSTLKIQPAELGDSAVYLCASSLDGTARGNEAFFGQGTRLTVV.

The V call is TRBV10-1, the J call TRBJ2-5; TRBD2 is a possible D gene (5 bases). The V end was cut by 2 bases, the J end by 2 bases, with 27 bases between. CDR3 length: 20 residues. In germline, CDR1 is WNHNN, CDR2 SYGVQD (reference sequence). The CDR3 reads CASSEPRGLNAPPVQETQYF. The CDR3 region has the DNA TGCGCCAGCAGTGAGCCGAGAGGGCTGAATGCCCCTCCGGTTCAAGAGACCCAGTACTTC.

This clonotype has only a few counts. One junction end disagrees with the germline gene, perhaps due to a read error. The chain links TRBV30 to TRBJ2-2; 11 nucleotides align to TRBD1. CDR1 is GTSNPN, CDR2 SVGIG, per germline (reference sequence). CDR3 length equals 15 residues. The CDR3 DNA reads TGTGCCCGGAGTAGGGGACAGGGGGGGACCGGGGAGCTGTTTTTT. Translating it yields CARSRGQGGTGELFF.

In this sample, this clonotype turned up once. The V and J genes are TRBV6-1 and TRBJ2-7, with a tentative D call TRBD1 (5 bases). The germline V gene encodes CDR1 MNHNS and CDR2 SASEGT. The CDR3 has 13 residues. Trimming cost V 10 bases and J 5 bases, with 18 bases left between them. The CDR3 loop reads CATGRGQNNEQYF. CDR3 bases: TGTGCCACCGGTAGGGGTCAAAACAACGAGCAGTACTTC.

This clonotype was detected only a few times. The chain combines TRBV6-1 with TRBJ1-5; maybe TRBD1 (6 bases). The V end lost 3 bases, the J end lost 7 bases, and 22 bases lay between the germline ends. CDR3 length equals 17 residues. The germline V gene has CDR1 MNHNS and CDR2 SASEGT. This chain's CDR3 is CASSDGQSLSSSQPQHF. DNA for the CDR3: TGTGCCAGCAGTGACGGACAGTCTCTTTCGTCTTCCCAGCCCCAGCATTTT.

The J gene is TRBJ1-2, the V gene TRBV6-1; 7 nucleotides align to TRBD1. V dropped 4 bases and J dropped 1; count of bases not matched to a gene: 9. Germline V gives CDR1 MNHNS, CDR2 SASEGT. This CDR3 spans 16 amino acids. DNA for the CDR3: TGTGCCAGCAGTGGAGGTGGGACAGCCGTTAACTATGGCTACACCTTC. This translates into CASSGGGTAVNYGYTF.

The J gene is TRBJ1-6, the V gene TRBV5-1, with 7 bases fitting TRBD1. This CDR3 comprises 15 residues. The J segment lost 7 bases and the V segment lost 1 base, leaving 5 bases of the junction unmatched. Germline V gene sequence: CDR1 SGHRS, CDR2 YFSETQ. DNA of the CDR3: TGCGCCAGCAGCTTGTTGGGACAGCAAAATTCACCCCTCCACTTT. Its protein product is CASSLLGQQNSPLHF.

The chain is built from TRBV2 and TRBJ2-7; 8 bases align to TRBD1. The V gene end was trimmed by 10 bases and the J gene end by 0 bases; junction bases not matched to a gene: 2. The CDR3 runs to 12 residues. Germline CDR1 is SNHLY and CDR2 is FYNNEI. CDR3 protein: CAKGQDSYEQYF. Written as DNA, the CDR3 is TGTGCCAAGGGACAGGACTCCTACGAGCAGTACTTC.

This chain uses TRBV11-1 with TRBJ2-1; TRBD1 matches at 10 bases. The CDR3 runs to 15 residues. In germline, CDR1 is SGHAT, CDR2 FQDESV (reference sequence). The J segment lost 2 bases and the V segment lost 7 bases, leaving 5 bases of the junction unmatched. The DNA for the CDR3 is TGTGCCAGCATTCCGGGACAGGGGACCTACAATGAGCAGTTCTTC. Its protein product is CASIPGQGTYNEQFF.

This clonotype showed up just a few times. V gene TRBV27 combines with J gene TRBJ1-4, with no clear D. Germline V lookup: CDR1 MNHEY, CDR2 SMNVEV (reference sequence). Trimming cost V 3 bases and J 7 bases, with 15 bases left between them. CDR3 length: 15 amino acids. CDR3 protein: CASSFWGRAGEKLFF. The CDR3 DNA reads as TGTGCCAGCAGTTTTTGGGGTCGGGCAGGTGAAAAACTGTTTTTT. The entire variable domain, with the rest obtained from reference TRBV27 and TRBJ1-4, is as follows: EAQVTQNPRYLITVTGKKLTVTCSQNMNHEYMSWYRQDPGLGLRQIYYSMNVEVTDKGDVPEGYKVSRKEKRNFPLILESPSPNQTSLYFCASSFWGRAGEKLFFGSGTQLSVL.

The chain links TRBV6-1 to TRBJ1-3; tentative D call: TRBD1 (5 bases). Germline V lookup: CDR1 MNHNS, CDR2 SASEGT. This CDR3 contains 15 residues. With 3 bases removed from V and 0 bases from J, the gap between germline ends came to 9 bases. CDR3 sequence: CASSDRGDSGNTIYF. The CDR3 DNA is TGTGCCAGCAGTGATCGAGGGGACTCTGGAAACACCATATATTTT.

The CDR3: CSSGRGTEAFF. CDR3 sequence (DNA): TGCAGCTCCGGTCGAGGCACTGAAGCTTTCTTT. This chain connects TRBV29-1 to TRBJ1-1; no reliable D call. Germline V lookup: CDR1 SQVTM, CDR2 ANQGSEA. CDR3 length equals 11 residues. V dropped 8 bases and J dropped 4 bases, with 11 bases sitting between them.

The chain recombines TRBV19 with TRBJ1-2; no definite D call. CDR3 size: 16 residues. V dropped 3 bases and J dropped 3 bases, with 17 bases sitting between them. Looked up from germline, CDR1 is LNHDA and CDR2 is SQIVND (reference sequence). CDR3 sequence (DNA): TGTGCCAGTAGTATTCGAACGGGCGCTGGTGACTATGGCTACACCTTC. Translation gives CASSIRTGAGDYGYTF.

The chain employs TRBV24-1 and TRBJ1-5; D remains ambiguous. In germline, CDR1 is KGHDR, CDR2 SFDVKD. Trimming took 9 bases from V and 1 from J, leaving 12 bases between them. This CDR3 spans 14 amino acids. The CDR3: CATAGQRSNQPQHF. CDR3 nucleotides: TGTGCCACCGCGGGTCAGCGGAGCAATCAGCCCCAGCATTTT.

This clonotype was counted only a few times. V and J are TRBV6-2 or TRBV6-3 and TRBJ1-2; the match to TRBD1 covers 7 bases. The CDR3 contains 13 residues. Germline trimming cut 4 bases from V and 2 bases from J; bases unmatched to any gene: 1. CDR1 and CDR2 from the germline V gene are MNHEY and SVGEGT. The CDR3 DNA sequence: TGTGCCAGCAGTTTGACAGGGAACTATGGCTACACCTTC. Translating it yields CASSLTGNYGYTF.

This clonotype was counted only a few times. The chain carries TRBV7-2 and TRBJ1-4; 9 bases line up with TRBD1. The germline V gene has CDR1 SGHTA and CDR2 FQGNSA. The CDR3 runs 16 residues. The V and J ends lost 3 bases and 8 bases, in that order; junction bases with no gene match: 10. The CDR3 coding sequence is TGTGCCAGCAGCTTCCTCATGGGACAGGGAGCCGAAAAACTGTTTTTT. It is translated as CASSFLMGQGAEKLFF.

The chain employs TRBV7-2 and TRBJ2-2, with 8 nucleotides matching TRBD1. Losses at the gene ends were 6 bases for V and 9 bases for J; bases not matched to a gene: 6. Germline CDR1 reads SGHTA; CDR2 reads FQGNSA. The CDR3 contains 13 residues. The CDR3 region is CASRAGGNRELFF. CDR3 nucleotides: TGTGCCAGCAGGGCAGGGGGCAACAGGGAGCTGTTTTTT.

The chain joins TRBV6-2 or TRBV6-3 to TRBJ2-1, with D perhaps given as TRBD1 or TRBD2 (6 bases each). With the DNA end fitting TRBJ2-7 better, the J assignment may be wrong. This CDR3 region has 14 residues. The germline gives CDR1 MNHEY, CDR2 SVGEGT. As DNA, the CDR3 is TGTGCCAGCAGTTACCAGCAGGGGAGGTACGAGCAGTACTTC. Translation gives CASSYQQGRYEQYF.

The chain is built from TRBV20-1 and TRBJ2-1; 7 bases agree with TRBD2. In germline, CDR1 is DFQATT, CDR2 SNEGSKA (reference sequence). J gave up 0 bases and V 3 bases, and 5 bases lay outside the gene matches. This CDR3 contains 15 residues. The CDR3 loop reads CSASSAGVSYNEQFF. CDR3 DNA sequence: TGCAGTGCTAGTTCTGCGGGAGTCTCCTACAATGAGCAGTTCTTC.

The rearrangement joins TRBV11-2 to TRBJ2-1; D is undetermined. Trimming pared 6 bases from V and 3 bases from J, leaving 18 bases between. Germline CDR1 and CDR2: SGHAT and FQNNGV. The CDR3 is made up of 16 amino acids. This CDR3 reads CASRPASGRYYNEQFF. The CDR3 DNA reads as TGTGCCAGCAGACCAGCCAGTGGCCGGTACTACAATGAGCAGTTCTTC.

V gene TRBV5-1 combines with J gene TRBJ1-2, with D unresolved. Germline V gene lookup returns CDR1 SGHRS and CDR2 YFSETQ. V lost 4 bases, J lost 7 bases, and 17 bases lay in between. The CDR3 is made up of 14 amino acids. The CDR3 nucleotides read TGCGCCAGCAGCGAGACGCCAGGCGGAGGTGGCTACACCTTC. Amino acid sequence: CASSETPGGGGYTF.

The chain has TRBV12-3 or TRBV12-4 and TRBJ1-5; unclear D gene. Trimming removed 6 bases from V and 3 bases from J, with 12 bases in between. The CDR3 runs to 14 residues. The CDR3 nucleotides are TGTGCCAGCAGCCAAGGACGGATCAATCAGCCCCAGCATTTT. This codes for CASSQGRINQPQHF.

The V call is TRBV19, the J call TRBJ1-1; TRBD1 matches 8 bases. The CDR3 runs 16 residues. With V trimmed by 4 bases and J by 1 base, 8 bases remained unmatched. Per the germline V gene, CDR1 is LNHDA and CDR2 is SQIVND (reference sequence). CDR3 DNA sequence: TGTGCCAGTAGTACTCTATCCGGACAGGGGAACACTGAAGCTTTCTTT. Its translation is CASSTLSGQGNTEAFF.

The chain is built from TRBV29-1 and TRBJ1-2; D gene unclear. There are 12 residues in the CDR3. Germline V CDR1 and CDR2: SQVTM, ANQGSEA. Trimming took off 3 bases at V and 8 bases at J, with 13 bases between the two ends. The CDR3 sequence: CSVDPSTGGYTF. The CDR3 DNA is TGCAGCGTTGATCCCAGTACGGGGGGCTACACCTTC. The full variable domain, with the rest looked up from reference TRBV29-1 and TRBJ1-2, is SAVISQKPSRDICQRGTSLTIQCQVDSQVTMMFWYRQQPGQSLTLIATANQGSEATYESGFVIDKFPISRPNLTFSTLTVSNMSPEDSSIYLCSVDPSTGGYTFGSGTRLTVV.

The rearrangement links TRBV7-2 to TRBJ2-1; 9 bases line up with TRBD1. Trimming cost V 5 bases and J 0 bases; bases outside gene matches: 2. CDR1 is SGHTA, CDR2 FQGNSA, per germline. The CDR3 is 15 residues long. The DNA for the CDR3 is TGTGCCAGCAGCGAGGACAGGGGCTCCTACAATGAGCAGTTCTTC. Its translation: CASSEDRGSYNEQFF.